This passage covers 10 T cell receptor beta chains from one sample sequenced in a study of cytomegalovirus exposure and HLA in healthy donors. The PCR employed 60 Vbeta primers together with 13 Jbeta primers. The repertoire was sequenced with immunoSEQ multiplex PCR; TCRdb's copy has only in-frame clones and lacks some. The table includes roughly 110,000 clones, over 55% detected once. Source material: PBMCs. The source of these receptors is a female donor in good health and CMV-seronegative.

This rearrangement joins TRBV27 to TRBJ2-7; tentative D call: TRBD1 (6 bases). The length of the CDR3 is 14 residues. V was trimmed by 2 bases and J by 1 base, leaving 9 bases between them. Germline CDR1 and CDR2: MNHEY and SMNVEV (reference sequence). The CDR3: CASSLGRGSYEQYF. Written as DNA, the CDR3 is TGTGCCAGCAGTTTAGGCAGGGGATCCTACGAGCAGTACTTC.

In DNA, the CDR3 is TGTGCCAGCAGCATGGCAGGGAGGCGAGAAAAACTGTTTTTT. Translated, it gives CASSMAGRREKLFF. The V gene is TRBV7-9, the J gene TRBJ1-4; perhaps TRBD1 as D (5 bases). The CDR3 is made up of 14 amino acids. CDR1 and CDR2 from the germline V gene are SEHNR and FQNEAQ (reference sequence). V lost 5 bases, J lost 8 bases, and 15 bases lay in between.

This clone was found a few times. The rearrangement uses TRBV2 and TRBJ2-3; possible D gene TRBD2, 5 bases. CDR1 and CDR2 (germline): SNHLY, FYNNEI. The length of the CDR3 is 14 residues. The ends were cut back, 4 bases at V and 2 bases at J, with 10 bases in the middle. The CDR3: CASSGWTSTDTQYF. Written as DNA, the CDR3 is TGTGCCAGCAGTGGCTGGACTTCCACAGATACGCAGTATTTT. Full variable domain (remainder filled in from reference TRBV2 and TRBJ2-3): EPEVTQTPSHQVTQMGQEVILRCVPISNHLYFYWYRQILGQKVEFLVSFYNNEISEKSEIFDDQFSVERPDGSNFTLKIRSTKLEDSAMYFCASSGWTSTDTQYFGPGTRLTVL.

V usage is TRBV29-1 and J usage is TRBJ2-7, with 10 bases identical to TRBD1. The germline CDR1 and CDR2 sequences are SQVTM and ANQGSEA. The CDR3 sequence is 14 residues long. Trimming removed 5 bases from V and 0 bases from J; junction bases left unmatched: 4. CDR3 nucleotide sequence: TGCAGCGTTCTCAGGACAGGGGGCTCCTACGAGCAGTACTTC. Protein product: CSVLRTGGSYEQYF.

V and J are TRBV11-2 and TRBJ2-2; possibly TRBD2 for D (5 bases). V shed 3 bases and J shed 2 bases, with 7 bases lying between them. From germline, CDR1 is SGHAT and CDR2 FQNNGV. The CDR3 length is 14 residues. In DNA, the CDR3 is TGTGCCAGCAGCTTCCGGACTAACACCGGGGAGCTGTTTTTT. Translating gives CASSFRTNTGELFF.

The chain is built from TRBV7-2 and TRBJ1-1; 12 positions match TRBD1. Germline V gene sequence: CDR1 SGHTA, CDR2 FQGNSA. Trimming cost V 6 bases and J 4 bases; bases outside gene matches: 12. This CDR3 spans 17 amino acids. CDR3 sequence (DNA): TGTGCCAGCAGTCATAGAGGGGGACAGGGGGCTCTCACTGAAGCTTTCTTT. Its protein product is CASSHRGGQGALTEAFF.

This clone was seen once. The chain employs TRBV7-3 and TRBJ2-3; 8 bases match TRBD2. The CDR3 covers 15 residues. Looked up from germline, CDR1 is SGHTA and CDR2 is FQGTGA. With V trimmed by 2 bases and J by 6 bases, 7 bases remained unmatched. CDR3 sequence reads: CASSLVGLVSDTQYF. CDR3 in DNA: TGTGCCAGCAGCTTAGTGGGACTAGTCTCTGATACGCAGTATTTT. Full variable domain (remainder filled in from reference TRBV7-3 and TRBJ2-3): GAGVSQTPSNKVTEKGKYVELRCDPISGHTALYWYRQSLGQGPEFLIYFQGTGAADDSGLPNDRFFAVRPEGSVSTLKIQRTERGDSAVYLCASSLVGLVSDTQYFGPGTRLTVL.

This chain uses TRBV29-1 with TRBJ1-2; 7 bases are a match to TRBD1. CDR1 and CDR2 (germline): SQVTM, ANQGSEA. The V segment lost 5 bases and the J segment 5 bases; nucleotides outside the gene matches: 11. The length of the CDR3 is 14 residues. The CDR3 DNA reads TGCAGCGTTTTTTCGGGGACAGAGAGGTATGGCTACACCTTC. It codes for CSVFSGTERYGYTF.

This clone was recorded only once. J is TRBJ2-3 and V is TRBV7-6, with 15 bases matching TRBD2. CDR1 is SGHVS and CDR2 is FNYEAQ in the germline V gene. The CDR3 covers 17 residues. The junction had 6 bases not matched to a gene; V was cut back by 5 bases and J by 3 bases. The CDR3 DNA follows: TGTGCCAGCAGCCCCCGGACTAGCGGGAGGGGAACAGATACGCAGTATTTT. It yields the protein CASSPRTSGRGTDTQYF.

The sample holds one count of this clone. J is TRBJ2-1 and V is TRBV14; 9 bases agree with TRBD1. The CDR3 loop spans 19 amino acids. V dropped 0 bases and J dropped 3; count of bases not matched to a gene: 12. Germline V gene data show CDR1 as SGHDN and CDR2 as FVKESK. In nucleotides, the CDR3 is TGTGCCAGCAGCCAAGATAAGTGGGGACAGGGCACCGACTACAATGAGCAGTTCTTC. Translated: CASSQDKWGQGTDYNEQFF.